This TCR beta chain appears in the sequencing data of a study of T cell responses to AZD1222 COVID-19 vaccine. The assay was immunoSEQ multiplex PCR, and TCRdb's table has in-frame clones only and misses some. The data hold about 150,000 clones, with about 90% observed a single time. This sample comprised peripheral blood, obtained on day 0 of AZD1222 vaccination. The clonotype comes from an adult in good health.

The CDR3 region is CASSLQGSYTGELFF. The CDR3 DNA is TGTGCCAGCAGCTTGCAGGGGTCTTACACCGGGGAGCTGTTTTTT. The chain employs TRBV5-6 and TRBJ2-2; the D gene is possibly TRBD1 (6 bases). The CDR3 consists of 15 residues. Trimming cost V 1 base and J 3 bases, with 10 bases left between them. Germline CDR1 is SGHDT and CDR2 is YYEEEE.